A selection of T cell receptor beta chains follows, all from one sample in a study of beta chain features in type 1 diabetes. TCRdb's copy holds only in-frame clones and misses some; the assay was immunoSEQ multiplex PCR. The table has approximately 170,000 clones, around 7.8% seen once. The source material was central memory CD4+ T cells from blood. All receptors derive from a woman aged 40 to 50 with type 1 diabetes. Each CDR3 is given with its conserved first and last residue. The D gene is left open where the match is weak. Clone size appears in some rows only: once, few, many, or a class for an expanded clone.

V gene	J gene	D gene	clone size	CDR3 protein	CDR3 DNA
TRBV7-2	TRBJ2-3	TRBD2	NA	CASSSLAGGNIRTDTQYF	TGTGCCAGCAGCTCGCTAGCGGGAGGGAACATTAGGACAGATACGCAGTATTTT
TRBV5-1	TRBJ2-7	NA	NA	CASSLGSPSSSYEQYF	TGCGCCAGCAGCTTGGGCTCACCTTCGAGCTCCTACGAGCAGTACTTC
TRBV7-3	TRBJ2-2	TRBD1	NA	CASSSRQGGTGELFF	TGTGCCAGCAGCTCCCGACAGGGCGGAACCGGGGAGCTGTTTTTT
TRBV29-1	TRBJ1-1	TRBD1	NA	CSVGGTGGKDTEAFF	TGCAGCGTTGGGGGGACAGGGGGTAAGGACACTGAAGCTTTCTTT
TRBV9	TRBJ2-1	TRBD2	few	CASSPRTSGGPTSYNEQFF	TGTGCCAGCAGCCCCCGGACTAGCGGGGGGCCTACGAGCTACAATGAGCAGTTCTTC
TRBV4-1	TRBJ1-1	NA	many	CASSQWVIGREDTEAFF	TGCGCCAGCAGCCAATGGGTCATTGGCCGGGAGGACACTGAAGCTTTCTTT
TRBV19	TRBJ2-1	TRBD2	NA	CASSIWITGGPSEQFF	TGTGCCAGTAGTATATGGATAACGGGAGGGCCATCTGAGCAGTTCTTC
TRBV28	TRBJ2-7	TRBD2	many	CASRGPGGNGYEQYF	TGTGCCAGCAGGGGACCGGGGGGAAACGGGTACGAGCAGTACTTC
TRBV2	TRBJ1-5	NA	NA	CASSGGQLSNQPQHF	TGTGCCAGCAGCGGAGGACAGCTTAGCAATCAGCCCCAGCATTTT
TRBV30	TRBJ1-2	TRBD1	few	CAWRRTGDGYTF	TGTGCCTGGAGACGGACAGGGGATGGCTACACCTTC
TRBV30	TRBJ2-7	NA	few	CAWSGAGMFYEQYF	TGTGCCTGGAGTGGGGCAGGGATGTTCTACGAGCAGTACTTC
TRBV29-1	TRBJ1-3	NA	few	CSVDDNFSGNTIYF	TGCAGCGTTGACGACAACTTCTCTGGAAACACCATATATTTT
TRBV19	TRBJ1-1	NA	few	CASTLRPNTEAFF	TGTGCCAGCACTTTGCGTCCGAACACTGAAGCTTTCTTT
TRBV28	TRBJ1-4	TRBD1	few	CASSLPGQVGKLFF	TGTGCCAGCAGTTTGCCGGGACAGGTCGGAAAACTGTTTTTT
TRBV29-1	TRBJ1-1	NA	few	CSGGSAGPEAFF	TGCAGCGGTGGCTCGGCAGGGCCTGAAGCTTTCTTT
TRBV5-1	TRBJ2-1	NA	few	CASSLSSGADNEQFF	TGCGCCAGCAGCTTGAGCAGTGGCGCGGACAATGAGCAGTTCTTC
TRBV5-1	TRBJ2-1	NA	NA	CASSLEGRNEQFF	TGCGCCAGCAGCTTGGAAGGGAGGAATGAGCAGTTCTTC
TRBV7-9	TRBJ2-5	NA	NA	CASSNSRQVWSQYF	TGTGCCAGCAGCAACTCACGACAGGTTTGGTCCCAGTACTTC
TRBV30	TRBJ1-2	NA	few	CAWRGGAYGYTF	TGTGCCTGGAGAGGGGGGGCCTATGGCTACACCTTC
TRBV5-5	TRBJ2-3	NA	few	CASSWATEEDTQYF	TGTGCCAGCAGCTGGGCCACGGAGGAAGATACGCAGTATTTT
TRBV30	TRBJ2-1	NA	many	CAWSVRGSWYNEQFF	TGTGCCTGGAGTGTTCGGGGGAGCTGGTACAATGAGCAGTTCTTC
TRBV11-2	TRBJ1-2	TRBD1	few	CASSRTGANYGYTF	TGTGCCAGCAGCAGGACAGGGGCTAACTATGGCTACACCTTC